This is a list of T cell receptor beta chains from one sample in a study of blood T cell repertoires in COVID-19. The protocol was immunoSEQ multiplex PCR, while the TCRdb copy is restricted to in-frame clones and leaves out a portion. This repertoire shows about 140,000 clones, 82% found once; its top ten account for approximately 4.1%. Material: peripheral blood. The receptors originated from an elderly woman with acute or convalescent COVID-19. CDR3s include the opening cysteine and the closing phenylalanine or tryptophan. A D gene is named only where the DNA matches it firmly. Clone size appears in some rows only: once, few, many, or a class for an expanded clone.

-,-,TRBJ1-5,TRBV6-2/TRBV6-3,TGTGCCAGCAGTGTCATAGGGGTGGTCATTAATCAGCCCCAGCATTTT,CASSVIGVVINQPQHF
-,few,TRBJ2-7,TRBV6-5,TGTGCCAGCAGTTACTCCAGCTTCGCGGTCTACGAGCAGTACTTC,CASSYSSFAVYEQYF
-,-,TRBJ1-5,TRBV6-5,TGTGCCAGCAGTCAGACCAGGAACTATCAGCCCCAGCATTTT,CASSQTRNYQPQHF
-,-,TRBJ2-5,TRBV28,TGTGCCAGCAGTCTCCTCTTTTCCCAAGAGACCCAGTACTTC,CASSLLFSQETQYF
TRBD2,-,TRBJ2-7,TRBV3-1/TRBV3-2,TGTGCCAGCAGCTATGCTTCAACCGGGACTAGCGACGAGCAGTACTTC,CASSYASTGTSDEQYF
-,-,TRBJ1-1,TRBV12-3/TRBV12-4,TGTGCCAGCAGTTTGCAGGGGAACACTGAAGCTTTCTTT,CASSLQGNTEAFF
-,-,TRBJ2-3,TRBV12-3/TRBV12-4,TGTGCCAGCAGGACATCGGGGACAGATACGCAGTATTTT,CASRTSGTDTQYF
TRBD2,-,TRBJ2-3,TRBV28,TGTGCCAGCAGTTTTCGGGTTAGCGGGACCATCACAGATACGCAGTATTTT,CASSFRVSGTITDTQYF
TRBD1,-,TRBJ2-7,TRBV4-1,TGCGCCAGCAGCCAAGAGGGAAGACAGGGGCAACACGAAGAGCAGTACTTC,CASSQEGRQGQHEEQYF
-,once,TRBJ1-1,TRBV24-1,TGTGCCACCAGTGATTCTCCCTATCGACTCACGAGGGACACTGAAGCTTTCTTT,CATSDSPYRLTRDTEAFF
-,-,TRBJ2-1,TRBV7-2,TGTGCCAGCAGCCCAAGCAGGGAGCAGTTCTTC,CASSPSREQFF
TRBD2,-,TRBJ2-3,TRBV19,TGTGCCAGTAGTATAGCGGCTAGCGGGGCCACAGATACGCAGTATTTT,CASSIAASGATDTQYF
-,-,TRBJ1-1,TRBV7-2,TGTGCCAGCAGCCCCGTTCCCTCTCGGAACACTGAAGCTTTCTTT,CASSPVPSRNTEAFF
TRBD2,-,TRBJ2-7,TRBV19,TGTGCCAGTAGCTCCAAGGGTAGCGGGAGCTACGAGCAGTACTTC,CASSSKGSGSYEQYF
-,-,TRBJ2-7,TRBV28,TGTGCCAGCAGTTTGCAGGGCTACGAGCAGTACTTC,CASSLQGYEQYF
-,-,TRBJ1-1,TRBV5-1,TGCGCCAGCAGCTCACAAACACCAAACACTGAAGCTTTCTTT,CASSSQTPNTEAFF
TRBD1,-,TRBJ1-2,TRBV3-1/TRBV3-2,TGTGCCAGCAGCACAGGGGACTATGGCTACACCTTC,CASSTGDYGYTF
TRBD1,-,TRBJ2-3,TRBV4-1,TGCGCCAGCAGCCAGGCCCGGACAGGGGTGGGGTTCACAGATACGCAGTATTTT,CASSQARTGVGFTDTQYF
-,-,TRBJ2-1,TRBV2,TGTGCCAGCAGCCCCAGAACCGATGAGCAGTTCTTC,CASSPRTDEQFF
TRBD2,-,TRBJ2-5,TRBV2,TGTGCCAGCAGTGGAACTAGCGGCCAAGAGACCCAGTACTTC,CASSGTSGQETQYF
TRBD2,-,TRBJ2-5,TRBV19,TGTGCCAGTAGTGCCCCGGGACTAAGAGAGACCCAGTACTTC,CASSAPGLRETQYF
-,-,TRBJ1-4,TRBV27,TGTGCCAGCAGTTTAATTTATAAGGGCAGGGGAGGGGGAAAACTGTTTTTT,CASSLIYKGRGGGKLFF
-,-,TRBJ2-2,TRBV9,TGTGCCAGCAGCGAGGGGTACACCGGGGAGCTGTTTTTT,CASSEGYTGELFF
TRBD1,-,TRBJ1-1,TRBV7-7,TGTGCCAGCAGCTTCGGCGGACAGGGGGTCGGAATGAACACTGAAGCTTTCTTT,CASSFGGQGVGMNTEAFF
-,-,TRBJ2-3,TRBV3-1/TRBV3-2,TGTGCCAGCAGCCAAGATCGACAAGATACGCAGTATTTT,CASSQDRQDTQYF
-,-,TRBJ2-5,TRBV7-9,TGTGCCAGCAAGGGTGGACAGGAGGGAGAGACCCAGTACTTC,CASKGGQEGETQYF
TRBD1,-,TRBJ2-5,TRBV2,TGTGCCAGCAGCGCCGGGACAGGACCTCAAGAGACCCAGTACTTC,CASSAGTGPQETQYF
-,few,TRBJ2-1,TRBV30,TGTGCCCAAGGGGCCGACCTCTACAATGAGCAGTTCTTC,CAQGADLYNEQFF
TRBD1,-,TRBJ1-1,TRBV10-2,TGCGCCAGCAGATCGGTAGGAGGGACAGGGGCCCCTGAAGCTTTCTTT,CASRSVGGTGAPEAFF
-,-,TRBJ2-3,TRBV11-2,TGTGCCAGCAGCCCTATTGCAGATACGCAGTATTTT,CASSPIADTQYF
TRBD2,-,TRBJ2-3,TRBV7-9,TGTGCCAGCAGCCCCGGGAGGGCCCCCACAGATACGCAGTATTTT,CASSPGRAPTDTQYF